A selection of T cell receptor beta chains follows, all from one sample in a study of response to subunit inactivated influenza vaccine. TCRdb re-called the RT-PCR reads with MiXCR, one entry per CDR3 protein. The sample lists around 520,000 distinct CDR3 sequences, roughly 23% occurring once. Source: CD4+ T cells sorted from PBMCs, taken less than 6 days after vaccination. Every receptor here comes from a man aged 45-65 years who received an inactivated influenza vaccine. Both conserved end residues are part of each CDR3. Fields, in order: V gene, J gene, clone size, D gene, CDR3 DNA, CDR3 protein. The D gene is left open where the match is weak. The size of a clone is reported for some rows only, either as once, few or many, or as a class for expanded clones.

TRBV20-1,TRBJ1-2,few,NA,TGCAGTGCAACAACCGGACGGAACTATGGCTACACCTTC,CSATTGRNYGYTF
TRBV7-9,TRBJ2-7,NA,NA,TGTGCCAGCAGCCCTGCCCATTACGAGCAGTACTTC,CASSPAHYEQYF
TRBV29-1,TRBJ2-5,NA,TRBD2,TGCAGCGTTGAGGGCTTCTCACTAGCGGGAGCAGGGGAGACCCAGTACTTC,CSVEGFSLAGAGETQYF
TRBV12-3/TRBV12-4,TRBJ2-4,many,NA,TGTGCCAGCAGTTCAATGACAGATTTCCGTAACATTCAGTACTTC,CASSSMTDFRNIQYF
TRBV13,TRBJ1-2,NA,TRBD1,TGTGCCAGCAGCTTAAGAATCTCGGGACAGGGGGCGCGGGGCTACACCTTC,CASSLRISGQGARGYTF
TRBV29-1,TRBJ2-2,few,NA,TGCAGCGTCACCGGCTGGGGGACTCAAAACACCGGGGAGCTGTTTTTT,CSVTGWGTQNTGELFF
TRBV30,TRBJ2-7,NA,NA,TGTGCCTGGTTAAGACAGGACTCCTACGAGCAGTACTTC,CAWLRQDSYEQYF
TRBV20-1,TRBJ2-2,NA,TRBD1,TGCAGTGCTAGAGTTCCAGGGGGCCTCACCGGGGAGCTGTTTTTT,CSARVPGGLTGELFF
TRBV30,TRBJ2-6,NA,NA,TGTGCCTGGAGTGCCGGCTCTGGGGCCAACGTCCTGACTTTC,CAWSAGSGANVLTF
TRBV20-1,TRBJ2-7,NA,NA,TGCAGTGCTAGAGAGGTAACAGGGAGCTACGAGCAGTACTTC,CSAREVTGSYEQYF
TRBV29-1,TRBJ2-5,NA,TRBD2,TGCAGCGTTGACCCTGGACTAGCGGGAGTGGAGACCCAGTACTTC,CSVDPGLAGVETQYF
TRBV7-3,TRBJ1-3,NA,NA,TGTGCCAGCAGCTTCGGGAGCTCTGGAAACACCATATATTTT,CASSFGSSGNTIYF
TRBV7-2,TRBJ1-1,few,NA,TGTGCCAGCAGCCTGTCTGGCAAGACTGAAGCTTTCTTT,CASSLSGKTEAFF
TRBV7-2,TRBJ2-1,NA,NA,TGTGCCAGCAGCTTAGAGGGGACCGACCGCCCGTTCTTC,CASSLEGTDRPFF
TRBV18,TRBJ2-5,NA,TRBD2,TGTGCCAGCTCACCGGTAGCGGGAGGGATACAAGAGACCCAGTACTTC,CASSPVAGGIQETQYF
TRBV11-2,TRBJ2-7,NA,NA,TGTGCCAGCAGCTTAGCCAGAGGACAGTTTCCCTACGAGCAGTACTTC,CASSLARGQFPYEQYF
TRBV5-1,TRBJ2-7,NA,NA,TGCGCCAGCAGCCCGGATCTCATCAGGGGAGACTACGAGCAGTACTTC,CASSPDLIRGDYEQYF
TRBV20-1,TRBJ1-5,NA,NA,TGCAGTGCTAGGGGAGGTTCGGGGCAGCCCCAGCATTTT,CSARGGSGQPQHF
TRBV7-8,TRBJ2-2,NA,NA,TGTGCCAGCAGCTTACCAGGGTACGCCGGGGAGCTGTTTTTT,CASSLPGYAGELFF
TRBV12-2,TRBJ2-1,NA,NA,TGTGCAAGTCGCTTAGAATGCGTCCATGGAGGGATATACAATGAGCAGTTCTTC,CASRLECVHGGIYNEQFF
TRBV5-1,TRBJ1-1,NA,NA,TGCGCCAGCAAAAAACCGGGACAGAACACTGAAGCTTTCTTT,CASKKPGQNTEAFF
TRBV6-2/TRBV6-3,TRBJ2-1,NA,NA,TGTGCCAGCAGTTCCCTTAGAGGCGGGCAAAAGCAGTTCTTC,CASSSLRGGQKQFF
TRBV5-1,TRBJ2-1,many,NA,TGCGCCAGCAGCTTGGGGGACTCACTCAATGAGCAGTTCTTC,CASSLGDSLNEQFF
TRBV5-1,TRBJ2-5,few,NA,TGCGCCAGCAGCTTTCCCCAAAAAGAGACCCAGTACTTC,CASSFPQKETQYF
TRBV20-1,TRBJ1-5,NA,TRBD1,TGCAGTGCTAGAGATCCCCACAGGGGTTATAGCAATCAGCCCCAGCATTTT,CSARDPHRGYSNQPQHF
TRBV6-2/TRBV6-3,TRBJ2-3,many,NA,TGTGCCAGCAGTTACCCCAGGGGCCCCACAGATACGCAGTATTTT,CASSYPRGPTDTQYF
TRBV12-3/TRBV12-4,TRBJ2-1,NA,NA,TGTGCCAGCTCTTCCCCTGGGACATACAATGAGCAGTTCTTC,CASSSPGTYNEQFF
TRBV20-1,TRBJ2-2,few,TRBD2,TGCAGTGCTAGACCGTGGACTAGCGGTAACACCGGGGAGCTGTTTTTT,CSARPWTSGNTGELFF
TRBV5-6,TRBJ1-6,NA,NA,TGTGCCAGCAGCGGGGGGGTCGGTAATTCACCCCTCCACTTT,CASSGGVGNSPLHF
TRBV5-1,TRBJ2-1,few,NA,TGCGCCAGCAGCCCGGACCCCTTAACCTACAATGAGCAGTTCTTC,CASSPDPLTYNEQFF
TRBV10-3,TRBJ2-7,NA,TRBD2,TGTGCCATCAGTGAGATCTCCAGTAGCGGGAGCTACGAGCAGTACTTC,CAISEISSSGSYEQYF
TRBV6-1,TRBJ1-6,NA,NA,TGTGCCAGCACATTAGACCGGGCGCCTAATTCACCCCTCCACTTT,CASTLDRAPNSPLHF
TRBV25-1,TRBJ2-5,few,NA,TGTGCCAGCAGCGACAATCTAGGACAGTTCCAACAGACCCAGTACTTC,CASSDNLGQFQQTQYF
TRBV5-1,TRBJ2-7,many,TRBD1,TGCGCCAGCAGCAGCCGGGACAGGGGTTACGAGCAGTACTTC,CASSSRDRGYEQYF
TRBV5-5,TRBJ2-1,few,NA,TGTGCCAGCAGCCCCCCCCCGCTGGGGGTTCACAATGAGCAGTTCTTC,CASSPPPLGVHNEQFF
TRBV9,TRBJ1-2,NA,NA,TGTGCCAGCAGCGTAGAGGGACATAGAGCCTATGGCTACACCTTC,CASSVEGHRAYGYTF
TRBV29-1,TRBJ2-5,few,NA,TGCAGCGTCATCAGAACGGGAACTGAGACCCAGTACTTC,CSVIRTGTETQYF
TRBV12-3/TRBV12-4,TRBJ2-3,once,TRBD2,TGTGCCAGCAGTTCGGTAGCGGGGGCAGATACGCAGTATTTT,CASSSVAGADTQYF
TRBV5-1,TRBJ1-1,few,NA,TGCGCCAGCAGTATACAGGGCCTGAACACTGAAGCTTTCTTT,CASSIQGLNTEAFF
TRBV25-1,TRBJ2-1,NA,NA,TGTGCCAGCAGTGAACCCGGTTCATACAATGAGCAGTTCTTC,CASSEPGSYNEQFF
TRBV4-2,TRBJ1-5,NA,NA,TGTGCCAGCAGCAGAACCGACCGGGGGGCCCAGCATTTT,CASSRTDRGAQHF
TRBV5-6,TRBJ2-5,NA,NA,TGTGCCAGCAGCTACCAGTGGCGAGAGACCCAGTACTTC,CASSYQWRETQYF
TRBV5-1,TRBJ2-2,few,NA,TGCGCCAGCAGCTTGGCCGTCGTTAACACCGGGGAGCTGTTTTTT,CASSLAVVNTGELFF
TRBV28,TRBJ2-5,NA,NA,TGTGCCAGCAGTGGGCAGGGTCCACAAGAGACCCAGTACTTC,CASSGQGPQETQYF
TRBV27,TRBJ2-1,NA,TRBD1,TGTGCCAGCAGTTACGGGGACAGATACAATGAGCAGTTCTTC,CASSYGDRYNEQFF
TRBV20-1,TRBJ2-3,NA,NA,TGCAGTGCTAGAGCCGGGGCAGGGAGAGATACGCAGTATTTT,CSARAGAGRDTQYF
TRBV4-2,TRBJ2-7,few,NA,TGTGCCAGCAGCCAAGATCGGGTTACCCGGGAGCAGTACTTC,CASSQDRVTREQYF
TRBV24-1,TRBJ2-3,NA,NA,TGTGCCACCAGTGCCGGGGGCTTGGGGACAGATACGCAGTATTTT,CATSAGGLGTDTQYF
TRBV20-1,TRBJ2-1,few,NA,TGCAGTGCTCGGGGACGGGACAATGAGCAGTTCTTC,CSARGRDNEQFF
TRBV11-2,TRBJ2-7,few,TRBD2,TGTGCCAGCAGCGGTCGGGGACTAGCGAGCTATTACGAGCAGTACTTC,CASSGRGLASYYEQYF
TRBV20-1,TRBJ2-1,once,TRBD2,TGCAGTGCTAGGGCTAGCGGGAGAAATGAGCAGTTCTTC,CSARASGRNEQFF
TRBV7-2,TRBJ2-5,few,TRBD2,TGTGCCAGCAGCTCGCGACGGGAGGCAGAGACCCAGTACTTC,CASSSRREAETQYF
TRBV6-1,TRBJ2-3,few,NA,TGTGCCAGCAGAGTGGAGAGGGGGGCGACAGATACGCAGTATTTT,CASRVERGATDTQYF
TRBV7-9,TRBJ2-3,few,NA,TGTGCCAGCCATGGGGGGCCGAACACAGATACGCAGTATTTT,CASHGGPNTDTQYF
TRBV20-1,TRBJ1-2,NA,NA,TGCAGTGCTAGTTCCAGCCTGGGAGGCTACACCTTC,CSASSSLGGYTF
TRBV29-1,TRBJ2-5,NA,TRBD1,TGCAGCGTTGCGCCCCGGACAGGGTCAGAGACCCAGTACTTC,CSVAPRTGSETQYF
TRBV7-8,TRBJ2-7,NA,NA,TGTGCCAGCAGCTTTTCCCTGGGCGCTTACGAGCAGTACTTC,CASSFSLGAYEQYF
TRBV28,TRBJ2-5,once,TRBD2,TGTGCCAGCAGACCTTTGGGACTAGCGGGAGATTGGGGGGAGACCCAGTACTTC,CASRPLGLAGDWGETQYF
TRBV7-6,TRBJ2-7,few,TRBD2,TGTGCCAGCAGCCCTAGCGGGGGGGCCAACGAGCAGTACTTC,CASSPSGGANEQYF